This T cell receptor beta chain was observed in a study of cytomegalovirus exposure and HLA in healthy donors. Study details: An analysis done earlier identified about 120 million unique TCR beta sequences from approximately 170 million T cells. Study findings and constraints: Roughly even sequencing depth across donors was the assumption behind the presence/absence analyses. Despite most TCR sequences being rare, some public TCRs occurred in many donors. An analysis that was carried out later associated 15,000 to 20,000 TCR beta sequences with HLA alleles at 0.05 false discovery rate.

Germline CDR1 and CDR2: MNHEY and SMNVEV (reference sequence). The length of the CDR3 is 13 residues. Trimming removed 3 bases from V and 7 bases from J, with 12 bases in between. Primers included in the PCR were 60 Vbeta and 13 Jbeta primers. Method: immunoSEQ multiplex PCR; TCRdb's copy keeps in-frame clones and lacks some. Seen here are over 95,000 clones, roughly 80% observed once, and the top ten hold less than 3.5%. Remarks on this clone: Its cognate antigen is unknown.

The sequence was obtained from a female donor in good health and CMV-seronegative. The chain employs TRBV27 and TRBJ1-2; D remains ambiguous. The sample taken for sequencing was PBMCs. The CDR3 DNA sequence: TGTGCCAGCAGTTTGGCGGGTCAGAGTGGCTACACCTTC. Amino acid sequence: CASSLAGQSGYTF.